Listed below are T cell receptor beta chains from one sample, sequenced in a study of cytomegalovirus exposure and HLA in healthy donors. TCRdb's copy holds only in-frame clones and misses some; the assay was immunoSEQ multiplex PCR. The repertoire consists of about 31,000 clones, with around 60% occurring once and the leading ten covering 20% to 25%. Material: PBMCs. The receptors derive from a man in his fifties or sixties in good health and CMV-seropositive. CDR3s include the opening cysteine and the closing phenylalanine or tryptophan. Each record gives: J gene, clone size, V gene, D gene, CDR3 protein, CDR3 DNA. D genes are given only for firm matches. Size is stated for part of the rows, as once, few or many counts, or as a class when the clone is expanded.

>TRBJ2-2|.|TRBV10-2|TRBD2
CASSGTSVTGELFF
TGCGCCAGCAGTGGGACTAGCGTTACCGGGGAGCTGTTTTTT
>TRBJ1-4|.|TRBV29-1|.
CSVAGADEKLFF
TGCAGCGTTGCTGGGGCCGATGAAAAACTGTTTTTT
>TRBJ1-5|.|TRBV21-1|.
CASKKSGEVTNQPQHF
TGTGCCAGCAAAAAATCGGGGGAGGTCACCAATCAGCCCCAGCATTTT
>TRBJ2-2|few|TRBV5-1|.
CASSLVAVGSGELFF
TGCGCCAGCAGCCTAGTGGCCGTTGGGTCCGGGGAGCTGTTTTTT
>TRBJ1-1|.|TRBV19|TRBD1
CASRTGRGTEAFF
TGTGCCAGTAGGACAGGGAGAGGGACTGAAGCTTTCTTT
>TRBJ2-2|.|TRBV25-1|TRBD1
CASSPQTGANTGELFF
TGTGCCAGCAGTCCCCAGACAGGGGCGAACACCGGGGAGCTGTTTTTT
>TRBJ1-2|.|TRBV5-6|TRBD1
CASSKPGQNHRYGYTF
TGTGCCAGCAGCAAGCCGGGACAGAACCACCGCTATGGCTACACCTTC
>TRBJ1-2|.|TRBV6-5|TRBD1
CASSYFGTGLPYGYTF
TGTGCCAGCAGTTACTTTGGGACAGGGCTCCCCTATGGCTACACCTTC
>TRBJ2-7|.|TRBV5-6|.
CASSLFPGEGEQYF
TGTGCCAGCAGCTTGTTTCCGGGAGAGGGCGAGCAGTACTTC
>TRBJ2-1|.|TRBV9|TRBD2
CASTTAVGGYEQFF
TGTGCCAGCACCACGGCGGTGGGGGGGTATGAGCAGTTCTTC
>TRBJ2-5|.|TRBV28|TRBD1
CASSLRGRRAETQYF
TGTGCCAGCAGCCTCAGGGGGCGGCGCGCTGAGACCCAGTACTTC
>TRBJ2-5|once|TRBV18|.
CASSPIQGGVETQYF
TGTGCCAGCTCACCAATTCAGGGAGGAGTAGAGACCCAGTACTTC
>TRBJ2-3|.|TRBV4-2|TRBD2
CASTSSGDSTDTQYF
TGTGCCAGCACCTCTAGCGGGGACAGCACAGATACGCAGTATTTT
>TRBJ2-5|.|TRBV11-2|.
CASNSLGGAEETQYF
TGTGCCAGCAACTCCCTTGGGGGGGCAGAAGAGACCCAGTACTTC
>TRBJ1-5|.|TRBV30|.
CAWSEGPTGQPQHF
TGTGCCTGGAGTGAAGGCCCGACGGGTCAGCCCCAGCATTTT
>TRBJ2-3|.|TRBV18|.
CASSIQGRDTQYF
TGTGCCAGCTCGATACAGGGACGGGATACGCAGTATTTT
>TRBJ1-5|.|TRBV28|TRBD1
CASSLRDRGYQPQHF
TGTGCCAGCAGTTTACGGGACAGGGGGTATCAGCCCCAGCATTTT
>TRBJ1-4|.|TRBV4-2|.
CASSQEQVRGEKLFF
TGTGCCAGCAGCCAAGAACAGGTCAGGGGTGAAAAACTGTTTTTT
>TRBJ2-5|.|TRBV20-1|.
CSARPGVGQYF
TGCAGTGCTAGACCCGGAGTGGGCCAGTACTTC
>TRBJ2-7|.|TRBV5-1|TRBD2
CASSRSGSKDEQYF
TGCGCCAGCAGTCGTAGCGGGAGTAAGGACGAGCAGTACTTC
>TRBJ2-5|.|TRBV25-1|.
CASSANKAAQYF
TGTGCCAGCAGTGCCAATAAAGCGGCCCAGTACTTC
>TRBJ1-5|.|TRBV6-1|.
CASSEDGRGNQPQHF
TGTGCCAGCAGTGAAGACGGCAGGGGCAATCAGCCCCAGCATTTT
>TRBJ1-1|.|TRBV29-1|.
CSVEKRIQGQEAFF
TGCAGCGTTGAAAAACGGATTCAAGGACAGGAAGCTTTCTTT
>TRBJ2-6|few|TRBV7-9|.
CASSSTGANVLTF
TGTGCCAGCAGCTCTACTGGGGCCAACGTCCTGACTTTC
>TRBJ1-4|.|TRBV29-1|.
CSAGRGIEKLFF
TGCAGCGCTGGTCGGGGGATTGAAAAACTGTTTTTT
>TRBJ1-1|.|TRBV4-3|TRBD1
CASSPGTGENTEAFF
TGCGCCAGCAGTCCAGGGACAGGTGAGAACACTGAAGCTTTCTTT
>TRBJ2-5|few|TRBV7-8|TRBD1
CASSSQPGQGKETQYF
TGTGCCAGCAGCTCCCAACCGGGACAGGGGAAAGAGACCCAGTACTTC
>TRBJ1-3|.|TRBV5-1|TRBD1
CASSPRTGTGNTIYF
TGCGCCAGCAGCCCGCGGACAGGGACTGGAAACACCATATATTTT
>TRBJ2-1|.|TRBV29-1|TRBD2
CSAIPSGRTIEQFF
TGCAGCGCAATCCCTAGCGGGAGGACAATTGAGCAGTTCTTC
>TRBJ1-2|.|TRBV18|TRBD1
CASSPFAGGYGYTF
TGTGCCAGCTCACCTTTTGCAGGGGGCTATGGCTACACCTTC
>TRBJ2-4|.|TRBV5-4|TRBD1
CASSPGQGNIQYF
TGTGCCAGCAGCCCAGGACAGGGAAACATTCAGTACTTC
>TRBJ2-7|.|TRBV5-1|.
CASSLQQGTSYEQYF
TGCGCCAGCAGCTTGCAACAGGGAACCTCCTACGAGCAGTACTTC
>TRBJ2-1|.|TRBV29-1|TRBD2
CSTRTSGYNEQFF
TGCAGCACCCGAACTAGCGGCTACAATGAGCAGTTCTTC
>TRBJ1-4|.|TRBV7-9|TRBD1
CASSLGQGVGEKLFF
TGTGCCAGCAGCCTGGGACAGGGAGTAGGAGAAAAACTGTTTTTT
>TRBJ1-1|.|TRBV5-1|.
CASSDQGNTEAFF
TGCGCCAGCAGCGATCAGGGGAACACTGAAGCTTTCTTT
>TRBJ1-6|few|TRBV2|.
CASNIGNSPLHF
TGTGCCAGCAATATCGGTAATTCACCCCTCCACTTT
>TRBJ1-5|.|TRBV6-1|TRBD1
CASSEEGAGNQPQHF
TGTGCCAGCAGTGAAGAGGGGGCTGGGAATCAGCCCCAGCATTTT
>TRBJ2-5|.|TRBV5-1|TRBD2
CASSVAGVPQETQYF
TGCGCCAGCAGCGTTGCGGGAGTACCACAAGAGACCCAGTACTTC
>TRBJ2-3|.|TRBV15|.
CATSTTRGSDTQYF
TGTGCCACCAGCACCACAAGGGGTTCGGATACGCAGTATTTT
>TRBJ1-1|.|TRBV6-6|.
CASSYSGGTEAFF
TGTGCCAGCAGTTACTCGGGGGGCACTGAAGCTTTCTTT
>TRBJ2-1|.|TRBV10-1|TRBD2
CASNKRGEGINEQFF
TGCGCCAGCAATAAGCGGGGGGAGGGGATTAATGAGCAGTTCTTC
>TRBJ1-2|few|TRBV18|.
CASSPEQGWNTF
TGTGCCAGCTCACCGGAGCAGGGGTGGAACACCTTC
>TRBJ1-5|few|TRBV30|.
CAWSAGTIGPQHF
TGTGCCTGGAGTGCGGGGACTATTGGGCCCCAGCATTTT
>TRBJ1-5|.|TRBV6-5|TRBD1
CASRRDRGQSQPQHF
TGTGCCAGCAGGCGGGACAGGGGGCAGAGTCAGCCCCAGCATTTT
>TRBJ2-3|.|TRBV30|.
CAWRFGGVSTDTQYF
TGTGCCTGGAGGTTCGGCGGGGTGAGCACAGATACGCAGTATTTT
>TRBJ2-5|.|TRBV5-1|.
CASSRTRSETQYF
TGCGCCAGCAGCCGTACCAGGTCAGAGACCCAGTACTTC
>TRBJ1-1|.|TRBV28|.
CASSLSLTGTEAFF
TGTGCCAGCAGTTTATCTCTTACAGGGACTGAAGCTTTCTTT
>TRBJ2-5|.|TRBV7-3|.
CASSLSSITETQYF
TGTGCCAGCAGCTTATCTAGCATAACGGAGACCCAGTACTTC
>TRBJ2-5|.|TRBV6-5|TRBD2
CASTETGGETQYF
TGTGCCAGCACCGAAACGGGGGGAGAGACCCAGTACTTC
>TRBJ1-1|.|TRBV4-1|.
CASSQGRTKNTEAFF
TGCGCCAGCAGCCAAGGCCGGACAAAGAACACTGAAGCTTTCTTT
>TRBJ1-5|.|TRBV5-1|.
CASSLIGGNQPQHF
TGCGCCAGCAGCTTGATTGGAGGCAATCAGCCCCAGCATTTT
>TRBJ2-3|.|TRBV6-1|TRBD1
CASSADRGPDTQYF
TGTGCCAGCAGTGCGGACAGGGGGCCAGATACGCAGTATTTT
>TRBJ2-7|.|TRBV5-1|TRBD2
CASSAGLARGGLYEQYF
TGCGCCAGCAGCGCGGGACTAGCAAGGGGAGGCCTTTACGAGCAGTACTTC
>TRBJ2-7|.|TRBV7-2|.
CASSLVMGLPRAEQYF
TGTGCCAGCAGCTTAGTAATGGGACTCCCGAGGGCCGAGCAGTACTTC
>TRBJ1-6|.|TRBV25-1|TRBD1
CASSEWRGQNSPLHF
TGTGCCAGCAGTGAATGGAGGGGGCAGAATTCACCCCTCCACTTT
>TRBJ2-7|.|TRBV7-9|TRBD2
CASSPRGSYEQYF
TGTGCCAGCAGCCCGCGGGGGTCCTACGAGCAGTACTTC
>TRBJ2-5|once|TRBV2|.
CASSGAAQETQYF
TGTGCCAGCAGTGGGGCTGCCCAAGAGACCCAGTACTTC
>TRBJ1-1|.|TRBV4-1|.
CASSQGWVGVNTEAFF
TGCGCCAGCAGCCAAGGCTGGGTCGGGGTGAACACTGAAGCTTTCTTT
>TRBJ1-1|.|TRBV4-1|TRBD1
CASSQDIPTGVNTEAFF
TGCGCCAGCAGCCAAGATATTCCGACAGGGGTAAACACTGAAGCTTTCTTT